This T cell receptor (beta chain) was sequenced for a study of blood T cells in healthy people across ages (dated by TCRdb to the mid-2010s). The study in broad terms: In model experiments, roughly one uniquely barcoded TCR beta cDNA molecule per two T cells was captured by template switching. To track age-related changes in TCR beta repertoire diversity, the study relied on deep sequencing normalized with unique cDNA molecular identifiers. Donors were grouped into four age groups: young (average roughly 17 years), middle-aged (approximately 41), aged (around 66) and long-lived (around 80). Donors of different ages were randomly distributed across sequencing lanes to avoid experimental bias. The study analyzed two additional independent replicas of 1 million unique cDNA reads from the same blood draw for two donors, one aged 18 to 30 and one aged 80 or older. Beyond this particular receptor, the publication reports: Observed TCR beta diversity per million T cells fell roughly linearly with age, and a significant reduction was already apparent by age roughly 40. Because the CMV infection status of the donors was unknown, age-related changes in expanded clonotypes may potentially have been confounded. Estimates of total diversity based on one million sequenced T cells were considered lower bounds and underestimates. The percentage of naive T cells measured by flow cytometry correlated strongly with observed TCR beta diversity. The long-lived group showed more naive CD4+ T cells, fewer expanded clones and increased TCR diversity than the aged group, suggesting age selection. Since profiling was done on bulk unsorted PBMCs, naive and antigen-experienced compartments could not be conclusively compared.

Preparation of the library involved 5' RACE. The sequencer listed for this sample is Illumina HiSeq 2500. The second PCR ran for about 6 to 12 cycles and used a J-beta primer mix along with a sample-barcoded 5' primer. A template-switch 5' adaptor carrying 12 random nucleotides introduced a unique molecular identifier onto each TCR beta cDNA molecule. At least 2.5 million CDR3-containing paired-end reads were obtained from each sample. All of the RNA was converted into first-strand cDNA using the Mint cDNA synthesis kit, with a TRBC-specific oligonucleotide serving as the primer. All cDNA was treated with uracil-DNA glycosylase and then went through a first 18-cycle PCR with the universal primers M1SS and BC2_uni_R. The original methods were these. Normalization of each sample was performed by random selection of 1 million high-quality reads, each carrying a distinct molecular identifier. Reads sharing molecular identifiers were discarded rather than binned into consensus sequences. CDR3 identification, clonotype clustering and error correction used MiTCR with a Q25 quality threshold and the strictest error-elimination algorithm. A nonparametric unseen species model with Euler transformation was used to estimate a lower bound on total TCR beta diversity. The public reads were run again by TCRdb, first through fastp at Q25 and then through MiXCR, and only productive beta chains were kept. Rows with one shared CDR3 protein collapse into an entry with the most common genes and DNA. The V and J calls were not made by the authors but by TCRdb's processing. Across this sample there are 850,000 to 1,300,000 distinct CDR3 sequences, with under 45% seen only once. The ten largest clonotypes hold 18% of the sample.

Taken from cysteine to phenylalanine, the CDR3 has 15 residues. Here the CDR3 DNA is all that survives: 45 bases in frame from base 1. V is clipped by 0 bases and J by 8 bases, and the sequence between their germline boundaries is 15 bases long. The germline V gene specifies SGHRS as CDR1 and YFSETQ as CDR2. The donors were roughly 40 Caucasian individuals from Russia, aged roughly 6 to 90 years, who were systemically healthy. Approximately 9.3 milliliters of peripheral blood were drawn from each donor into EDTA-treated Vacutainer tubes. Ficoll-Paque density-gradient centrifugation was used to isolate PBMCs, with at least 6.5 million per sample. Trizol reagent was used to extract total RNA from PBMCs, with at least 6 micrograms per sample. For every donor, flow cytometry on a PBMC aliquot measured the percentage of naive CD45RAhigh/CD27high T cells. As for this clonotype: What this receptor recognizes is not known. The sample holds no much larger clone one base away, and base qualities are not on file.

The sample comprised blood. The chain joins TRBV5-1 to TRBJ2-1; a weak D assignment points to TRBD2 (6 bases agree). This TCR derives from a woman aged 55 to 70 in good health. The CDR3 has the sequence CASSLGGAGPDEQFF. The DNA reads as follows: TGCGCCAGCAGCTTGGGTGGGGCGGGGCCGGATGAGCAGTTCTTC.